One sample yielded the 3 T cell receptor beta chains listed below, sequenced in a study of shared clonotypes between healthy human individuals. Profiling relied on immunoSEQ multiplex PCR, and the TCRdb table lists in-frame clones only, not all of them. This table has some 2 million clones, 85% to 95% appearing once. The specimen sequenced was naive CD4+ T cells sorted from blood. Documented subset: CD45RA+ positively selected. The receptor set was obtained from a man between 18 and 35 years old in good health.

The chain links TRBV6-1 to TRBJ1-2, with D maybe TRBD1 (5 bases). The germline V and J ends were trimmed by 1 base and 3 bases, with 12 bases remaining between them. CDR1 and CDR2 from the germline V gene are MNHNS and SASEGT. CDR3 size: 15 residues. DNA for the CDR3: TGTGCCAGCAGTGAAGTGGGACTTGGGGACTATGGCTACACCTTC. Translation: CASSEVGLGDYGYTF.

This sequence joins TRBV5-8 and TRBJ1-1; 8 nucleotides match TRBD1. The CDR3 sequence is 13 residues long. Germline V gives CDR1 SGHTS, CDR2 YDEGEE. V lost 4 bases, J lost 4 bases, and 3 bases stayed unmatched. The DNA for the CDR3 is TGTGCCAGCAGCGGGACAGGTACCACTGAAGCTTTCTTT. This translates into CASSGTGTTEAFF.

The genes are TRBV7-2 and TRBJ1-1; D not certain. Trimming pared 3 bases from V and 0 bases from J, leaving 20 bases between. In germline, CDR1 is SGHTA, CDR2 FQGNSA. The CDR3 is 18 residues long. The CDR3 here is CASSFLTAITSMNTEAFF. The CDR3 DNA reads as TGTGCCAGCAGCTTCCTGACGGCTATTACTTCCATGAACACTGAAGCTTTCTTT.